The clone carrying this T cell receptor beta chain was counted many times. As yet, its antigen is unknown. This entry is derived from a study of human T cells and chemical hapten exposure. For the study at large: Donors were sensitized with 2% DPC on the upper inner arm. Findings and caveats of the study: Versus controls, significantly more large CDR3 similarity clusters arose from expanded TCRs.

This CDR3 has 16 residues. The V gene's germline CDR1 is MDHEN and CDR2 SYDVKM. V lost 7 bases and J lost 0; bases outside the gene matches: 9. Time point indicated: patch test 2, 6 weeks after DPC sensitization. As to treatment: therapeutic diphenylcyclopropenone sensitization with weekly scalp DPC. Total RNA extraction was carried out from unfractionated whole blood. From the RACE reads, TCRdb called clonotypes with MiXCR, one entry per CDR3 protein. The sample holds 96,000 or so distinct CDR3 sequences, about 9.3% seen once. This specimen consisted of whole blood, obtained in connection with sensitization to the hapten diphenylcyclopropenone (DPC). The chain has TRBV28 and TRBJ1-3; 7 bases align to TRBD1. This clonotype originated in a middle-aged woman with alopecia areata. Some clones in this sample may be carry-over from other donors' samples. The CDR3 here is CASTKRTGTSGNTIYF. Written as DNA, the CDR3 is TGTGCCAGCACCAAACGGACAGGCACCTCTGGAAACACCATATATTTT.